Presented here are 4 T cell receptor beta chains from one specimen sequenced in a study of T-cell reconstitution after alpha-beta-depleted transplantation in children. Preparation of the TCRbeta library used unique molecular identifiers. TCRdb itself ran the PCR reads through MiXCR, one entry per CDR3 protein. The data contain roughly 340,000 distinct CDR3 sequences, roughly 16% of them seen just once; the ten biggest clones take up approximately 38%. Source: PBMCs, mostly from graft donor cells, taken 360 days after TCRalphabeta/CD19-depleted stem cell transplant. These receptors were collected from a male patient under 10 years old who had a stem cell transplant for acute lymphoblastic leukemia, so the T cells may come from the graft donor.

V usage is TRBV10-3 and J usage is TRBJ2-1; 12 bases map to TRBD2. Germline-derived CDR1 and CDR2 are ENHRY and SYGVKD. The CDR3 length is 18 residues. J gave up 4 bases and V 6 bases, and 13 bases lay outside the gene matches. The CDR3 DNA is TGTGCCATCAGCGCTAGACAGACTAGCGGGAGTAGTTACAATGAGCAGTTCTTC. Translation gives CAISARQTSGSSYNEQFF.

This clonotype was found a few times. J is TRBJ2-7 and V is TRBV7-9; D is uncertain. Trimming removed 8 bases from V and 5 bases from J, with 13 bases in between. CDR3 length: 12 amino acids. Germline loops: CDR1 SEHNR, CDR2 FQNEAQ (reference sequence). CDR3 in amino acids: CASYGLDHEQYF. The CDR3 DNA is TGTGCCAGCTACGGGTTAGACCACGAGCAGTACTTC.

The J gene is TRBJ1-4, the V gene TRBV18; 9 bases map to TRBD1. The length of the CDR3 is 18 residues. Germline V CDR1 and CDR2: KGHSH, LQKENI. Trimming at V came to 1 base and at J to 0 bases, leaving 6 bases not matched to a gene. CDR3 DNA: TGTGCCAGCTCACCACTCGCCGGGACAGGGCCAACTAATGAAAAACTGTTTTTT. It codes for CASSPLAGTGPTNEKLFF.

This clonotype was seen repeatedly, ten times or more. The J gene is TRBJ1-1, the V gene TRBV12-3 or TRBV12-4, with D uncertain. The CDR3 is made up of 14 amino acids. V was shortened by 2 bases and J by 4 bases, with 11 bases between the two germline ends. CDR3 in DNA: TGTGCCAGCAGTTTAAATGTGGGAGTCACTGAAGCTTTCTTT. This sequence encodes CASSLNVGVTEAFF.